The rows below give T cell receptor beta chains drawn from one sample of a study of long-term antiretroviral therapy in people with HIV. The protocol was immunoSEQ multiplex PCR, while the TCRdb copy is restricted to in-frame clones and leaves out a portion. The sample shows 25,000 to 35,000 clones, roughly 90% of them seen only once. This sample comprised unsorted PBMCs, obtained 1.8 years after starting antiretroviral therapy. The source of these receptors is a woman aged 18 to 35 with HIV. The CDR3 runs from the conserved cysteine through the conserved F or W. Each record gives: J gene, clone size, V gene, D gene, CDR3 protein, CDR3 DNA. A D gene is named only where the DNA matches it firmly. The size entry is marked missing in some rows and otherwise reads once, few, many or a size class.

j_gene: TRBJ2-1
abundance: .
v_gene: TRBV28
d_gene: .
CDR3aa: CASTSGNDREQFF
CDR3nt: TGTGCCAGCACGTCAGGGAATGACAGGGAGCAGTTCTTC

j_gene: TRBJ1-2
abundance: .
v_gene: TRBV7-3
d_gene: .
CDR3aa: CASSLSAGGAGGYTF
CDR3nt: TGTGCCAGCAGCTTATCTGCCGGGGGCGCGGGTGGCTACACCTTC

j_gene: TRBJ2-1
abundance: once
v_gene: TRBV28
d_gene: TRBD2
CDR3aa: CASRRLAGAGIESSYNEQFF
CDR3nt: TGTGCCAGCAGAAGACTAGCGGGAGCCGGGATAGAAAGCTCCTACAATGAGCAGTTCTTC

j_gene: TRBJ2-7
abundance: .
v_gene: TRBV6-5
d_gene: .
CDR3aa: CASSYVPGSHEQYF
CDR3nt: TGTGCCAGCAGTTACGTGCCGGGATCCCACGAGCAGTACTTC

j_gene: TRBJ2-1
abundance: .
v_gene: TRBV7-3
d_gene: TRBD1
CDR3aa: CASSPQVHGTGIGNEQFF
CDR3nt: TGTGCCAGCAGCCCTCAGGTTCATGGGACAGGGATTGGAAATGAGCAGTTCTTC

j_gene: TRBJ2-5
abundance: .
v_gene: TRBV11-2
d_gene: .
CDR3aa: CASSLGGTAGRETQYF
CDR3nt: TGTGCCAGCAGCTTAGGAGGGACAGCGGGAAGGGAGACCCAGTACTTC

j_gene: TRBJ2-2
abundance: .
v_gene: TRBV19
d_gene: .
CDR3aa: CASSLQPWFAGELFF
CDR3nt: TGTGCCAGTAGTCTCCAACCCTGGTTCGCCGGGGAGCTGTTTTTT

j_gene: TRBJ2-7
abundance: few
v_gene: TRBV6-6
d_gene: .
CDR3aa: CASSLLQGYEQYF
CDR3nt: TGTGCCAGCAGTCTCTTACAGGGATACGAGCAGTACTTC

j_gene: TRBJ2-5
abundance: .
v_gene: TRBV5-1
d_gene: .
CDR3aa: CASRRADLLQETQYF
CDR3nt: TGCGCCAGCAGGCGGGCTGATCTCTTACAAGAGACCCAGTACTTC

j_gene: TRBJ1-5
abundance: few
v_gene: TRBV7-2
d_gene: .
CDR3aa: CASSLGNQPQHF
CDR3nt: TGTGCCAGCAGCTTGGGAAATCAGCCCCAGCATTTT

j_gene: TRBJ1-5
abundance: .
v_gene: TRBV6-5
d_gene: .
CDR3aa: CASRLNSNQPQHF
CDR3nt: TGTGCCAGCAGGCTAAATAGCAATCAGCCCCAGCATTTT

j_gene: TRBJ2-7
abundance: .
v_gene: TRBV10-1
d_gene: .
CDR3aa: CASSESGGYDEQYF
CDR3nt: TGCGCCAGCAGTGAGTCGGGGGGCTACGACGAGCAGTACTTC

j_gene: TRBJ2-5
abundance: .
v_gene: TRBV7-2
d_gene: TRBD2
CDR3aa: CASSFRGVQETQYF
CDR3nt: TGTGCCAGCAGCTTTCGGGGGGTTCAAGAGACCCAGTACTTC

j_gene: TRBJ2-7
abundance: .
v_gene: TRBV7-3
d_gene: .
CDR3aa: CASSLSLSTPYEQYF
CDR3nt: TGTGCCAGCAGCTTAAGCCTGTCCACCCCCTACGAGCAGTACTTC

j_gene: TRBJ1-2
abundance: few
v_gene: TRBV20-1
d_gene: .
CDR3aa: CSVPRYGYTF
CDR3nt: TGCAGTGTACCGCGCTATGGCTACACCTTC